The rows below give T cell receptor beta chains drawn from one sample of a study of blood T cell repertoires in COVID-19. TCRdb's copy holds only in-frame clones and misses some; the assay was immunoSEQ multiplex PCR. The profile shows about 190,000 clones, around 85% of them singletons. Sequenced material: peripheral blood. The source is a man in his 70s with active or convalescent COVID-19. CDR3s include the opening cysteine and the closing phenylalanine or tryptophan. The D gene is left open where the match is weak. Rows may omit the clone size; those that give it use once, few, many or a size class.

CDR3nt	CDR3aa	d_gene	j_gene	v_gene	abundance
.	CASSTSTGSSYNSPLHF	.	TRBJ1-6	TRBV6-2/TRBV6-3	.
TGTGCCAGCTCACCCCCGACAGGGGGCTCCTCTGGAAACACCATATATTTT	CASSPPTGGSSGNTIYF	TRBD1	TRBJ1-3	TRBV18	.
TGTGCCAGCAGTGTTTCCTTGAATGAGCAGTTCTTC	CASSVSLNEQFF	.	TRBJ2-1	TRBV25-1	.
TGTGCCATCAGTCGGGGGGAAAATTCCTACGAGCAGTACTTC	CAISRGENSYEQYF	TRBD2	TRBJ2-7	TRBV10-3	.
TGTGCCAGCAGTTACACGACAGGGATAGGGGAATATGGCTACACCTTC	CASSYTTGIGEYGYTF	TRBD1	TRBJ1-2	TRBV6-6	.
TGTGCCAGCCCAGAAAACCGAACCCTCGGGACTAGCGGGGAGACCCAGTACTTC	CASPENRTLGTSGETQYF	TRBD2	TRBJ2-5	TRBV19	.
TGTGCCAGCAGCAAAATGACTAGCGGGGGTTCCTACAATGAGCAGTTCTTC	CASSKMTSGGSYNEQFF	TRBD2	TRBJ2-1	TRBV14	few
TGTGCCAGCAGTTTATACCGGGACAGAAATAATTCACCCCTCCACTTT	CASSLYRDRNNSPLHF	TRBD1	TRBJ1-6	TRBV27	.
TGTGCCAGCAGCCAAGGGACAGGGCTTGGCTACACCTTC	CASSQGTGLGYTF	TRBD1	TRBJ1-2	TRBV3-1/TRBV3-2	.
TGCGCCAGCAGCCCCGGACTAGTCACAGATACGCAGTATTTT	CASSPGLVTDTQYF	TRBD2	TRBJ2-3	TRBV4-1	.
TGTGCCAGCAGCTCCGGGACACCAACTAATGAAAAACTGTTTTTT	CASSSGTPTNEKLFF	.	TRBJ1-4	TRBV13	.
TGTGCCAGCATTAAAGGGGGAGGGAGCACAGATACGCAGTATTTT	CASIKGGGSTDTQYF	.	TRBJ2-3	TRBV5-5	.
TGTGCCAGCAGCGCAGAGGGGGTGGGAGGGCGAATCAATCAGCCCCAGCATTTT	CASSAEGVGGRINQPQHF	.	TRBJ1-5	TRBV9	.
TGTGCCAGCAGTGATGGACTAGCGGGGGCGGAGACCCAGTACTTC	CASSDGLAGAETQYF	TRBD2	TRBJ2-5	TRBV28	.
TGTGCCAGCAGTTTTGGGCAGGGGTCAAACATTCAGTACTTC	CASSFGQGSNIQYF	.	TRBJ2-4	TRBV27	.
TGTGCCAGCAGCCCTAGTGGGCTAGCGGGATTCGGTGAGCAGTTCTTC	CASSPSGLAGFGEQFF	TRBD2	TRBJ2-1	TRBV9	.
TGTGCCAGCAGCCCGATCGGAAGGCTTAGCGGGAGGCAAGCCAAAAACATTCAGTACTTC	CASSPIGRLSGRQAKNIQYF	TRBD2	TRBJ2-4	TRBV3-1/TRBV3-2	.